The 32 T cell receptor beta chains listed next were all sequenced from one sample in a study of blood T cells in healthy people across ages (dated by TCRdb to between 2014 and 2017). The library was made by 5' RACE. The second PCR ran for about 6 to 11 cycles and used a J-beta primer mix along with a sample-barcoded 5' primer. TCRdb applied fastp at Q25 and MiXCR to the public reads, then kept only in-frame beta chains. Here each entry gathers all rows of one CDR3 protein and keeps the most common genes and DNA. Counted in this sample were 1.8 million or so distinct CDR3 sequences; roughly two fifths of them appeared once. The ten largest account for around 23% of the sample. Sequenced input: blood. Receptors were obtained from a human donor in good health.

This clonotype was counted ten times or more. At one end, the junction sequence differs from germline, possibly due to a read error. The V call is TRBV5-1, the J call TRBJ2-1, with D perhaps given as TRBD1 or TRBD2 (5 bases each). Germline lookup yields CDR1 SGHRS and CDR2 YFSETQ. The CDR3 is made up of 15 amino acids. As DNA, the CDR3 is TGTGCCAGCAGCTTGGGACGGGGAGCCTACAATGAGCAGTTCTTC. Translation: CASSLGRGAYNEQFF.

A remark on this clonotype: Lacking the conserved final phenylalanine or tryptophan, this CDR3 likely reflects a read error. The chain joins TRBV6-5 to TRBJ1-2, with 8 bases matching TRBD1. Germline V gene lookup returns CDR1 MNHEY and CDR2 SVGAGI. CDR3 length: 14 amino acids. Trimming removed 4 bases from V and 3 bases from J; junction bases left unmatched: 4. This CDR3 is CASSFGQGYYGYTL. CDR3 DNA: TGTGCCAGCAGTTTCGGACAGGGCTACTATGGCTACACCTTG.

This clonotype was seen more than once but under ten times. This chain uses TRBV6-2 or TRBV6-3 with TRBJ2-1; 9 bases match TRBD1. CDR1 is MNHEY, CDR2 SVGEGT, per germline. Trimming at V came to 6 bases and at J to 8 bases, leaving 5 bases not matched to a gene. The CDR3 spans 13 residues. The CDR3 region has the DNA TGTGCCAGCAGGGGACAGGGTGTCGATGAGCAGTTCTTC. Its protein product is CASRGQGVDEQFF.

The V call is TRBV2, the J call TRBJ2-3; D is perhaps TRBD2 (5 bases). Trimming pared 4 bases from V and 1 base from J, leaving 12 bases between. The germline CDR1 and CDR2 sequences are SNHLY and FYNNEI. The CDR3 runs to 15 residues. The DNA for the CDR3 is TGTGCCAGCAGTGTAGGAGGCTATCGCACAGATACGCAGTATTTT. Its translation is CASSVGGYRTDTQYF.

This clonotype has only a few counts. The rearrangement links TRBV5-1 to TRBJ2-1, with D possibly TRBD1 on 5 matching bases. The CDR3 covers 14 residues. Germline V lookup: CDR1 SGHRS, CDR2 YFSETQ. Trimming stripped 0 bases from V and 8 bases from J, with 12 bases between. The CDR3 reads CASSLGQPAYEQFF. The CDR3 DNA is TGCGCCAGCAGCTTGGGACAGCCAGCCTATGAGCAGTTCTTC.

This clonotype has a handful of counts. The J gene is TRBJ1-6, the V gene TRBV9, with 11 positions matching TRBD1. This CDR3 region has 15 residues. The germline V gene has CDR1 SGDLS and CDR2 YYNGEE. J gave up 10 bases and V 4 bases, and 7 bases lay outside the gene matches. This CDR3 reads CASSPSGTGGSPLHF. The CDR3 DNA reads TGTGCCAGCAGCCCTTCCGGGACAGGGGGATCACCCCTCCACTTT.

Here the CDR3 reads CASSELTGKMNTEAFF. The DNA of the CDR3 is TGTGCCAGCAGTGAATTGACAGGCAAAATGAACACTGAAGCTTTCTTT. The chain carries TRBV6-1 and TRBJ1-1, with a weak D call TRBD1 (6 bases). Trimming shortened V by 2 bases and J by 0 bases, and 13 bases separated the two germline ends. Germline V gives CDR1 MNHNS, CDR2 SASEGT. The CDR3 loop spans 16 amino acids.

As for this clonotype: A junction boundary mismatches the germline segment, possibly from a read error. The chain uses TRBV10-3 and TRBJ1-5; maybe TRBD1 (5 bases). The CDR3 totals 16 residues. Germline CDR1 and CDR2: ENHRY and SYGVKD. CDR3: CAIGEGLSWGGYPQHF. CDR3 DNA: TGTGCCATCGGTGAGGGCCTAAGTTGGGGGGGGTACCCCCAGCATTTT.

J is TRBJ2-5 and V is TRBV7-2; no clear D gene. Trimming stripped 5 bases from V and 4 bases from J, with 8 bases between. The CDR3 is 12 amino acids. Germline V lookup: CDR1 SGHTA, CDR2 FQGNSA. CDR3 DNA: TGTGCCAGCAGCAAATTTCGAGAGACCCAGTACTTC. Protein product: CASSKFRETQYF.

The chain has TRBV7-9 and TRBJ1-2; D is possibly TRBD1 (6 bases). The CDR3 contains 15 residues. CDR1 is SEHNR, CDR2 FQNEAQ, per germline (reference sequence). V shed 1 base and J shed 3 bases, with 12 bases lying between them. DNA of the CDR3: TGTGCCAGCAGCTTAGAGCGGGGGCTCGACTATGGCTACACCTTC. Translating it yields CASSLERGLDYGYTF.

The chain uses TRBV29-1 and TRBJ2-1; D might be TRBD1 or TRBD2, each matching 5 bases. The V gene lost 5 bases and the J gene lost 6 bases, with 26 bases spanning the gap. Per the germline V gene, CDR1 is SQVTM and CDR2 is ANQGSEA. The CDR3 is 17 amino acids. CDR3 sequence reads: CSVRAPTGTTSINEQFF. The CDR3 DNA sequence: TGCAGCGTTCGGGCCCCGACCGGGACCACTAGTATCAATGAGCAGTTCTTC.

The rearrangement joins TRBV29-1 to TRBJ2-3, with unresolved D. From germline, CDR1 is SQVTM and CDR2 ANQGSEA. The CDR3 totals 12 residues. V gave up 7 bases and J gave up 4 bases, with 12 bases separating them. CDR3 coding DNA: TGCAGCGCTGTCCCGGCGGCAGATACGCAGTATTTT. Its translation: CSAVPAADTQYF.

This clonotype was counted once. The rearrangement links TRBV13 to TRBJ2-3; D is possibly TRBD1 (6 bases). The germline CDR1 and CDR2 sequences are PRHDT and FYEKMQ (reference sequence). V gave up 5 bases and J gave up 2 bases, with 14 bases separating them. The CDR3 contains 15 residues. CDR3 nucleotides: TGTGCCAGCAGCAGCCGGGACACGAACACAGATACGCAGTATTTT. Translated, it gives CASSSRDTNTDTQYF.

This clonotype was observed a handful of times. The J gene is TRBJ1-4, the V gene TRBV20-1; D unclear. Deletions cut 6 bases from V and 3 bases from J, with 11 bases between. Germline-derived CDR1 and CDR2 are DFQATT and SNEGSKA (reference sequence). CDR3 length: 13 amino acids. The CDR3 coding sequence is TGCAGTGCCGCCCGGCGGTCTAATGAAAAACTGTTTTTT. Its protein is CSAARRSNEKLFF.

This chain joins TRBV20-1 and TRBJ1-2; D gene ambiguous. The V gene lost 0 bases and the J gene lost 7 bases, with 15 bases spanning the gap. Germline CDR1 and CDR2: DFQATT and SNEGSKA (reference sequence). This CDR3 region has 14 residues. Written as DNA, the CDR3 is TGCAGTGCTAGAGATGTGCTGGGAGTAGCTGGCTACACCTTC. Translation gives CSARDVLGVAGYTF.

On this clonotype itself: Its ends do not fully match the called genes, so a read error is possible. This chain connects TRBV7-3 to TRBJ2-1; 12 positions match TRBD2. This CDR3 is 16 amino acids long. CDR1 is SGHTA, CDR2 FQGTGA, per germline. The CDR3 reads CASSHGLAGNHNGQFF. For the CDR3, the DNA is TGTGCCAGCAGCCACGGACTAGCGGGGAACCACAATGGGCAGTTCTTC.

The rearrangement links TRBV6-6 to TRBJ1-5; 7 bases map to TRBD1. The CDR3 covers 15 residues. The ends lost 6 bases at V and 1 base at J; junction bases unmatched: 6. CDR1 MNHNY and CDR2 SVGAGI come from the germline V gene (reference sequence). This CDR3 is CASRKRTGSNQPQHF. As DNA, the CDR3 is TGTGCCAGCAGAAAAAGGACAGGAAGCAATCAGCCCCAGCATTTT.

V and J are TRBV9 and TRBJ1-1; maybe TRBD1 (6 bases). V was shortened by 6 bases and J by 8 bases, with 14 bases between the two germline ends. Germline V CDR1 and CDR2: SGDLS, YYNGEE. This CDR3 comprises 12 residues. The CDR3 region has the DNA TGTGCCAGCACCCCTTTCGACAGGGAAGCTTTCTTT. Amino acid sequence: CASTPFDREAFF.

The chain uses TRBV6-2 or TRBV6-3 and TRBJ2-7; D possibly matches TRBD1 or TRBD2 (6 bases each). This CDR3 is 13 amino acids long. Germline lookup yields CDR1 MNHEY and CDR2 SVGEGT. Trimming cost V 6 bases and J 7 bases, with 16 bases left between them. CDR3 DNA: TGTGCCAGCAGACGGGGGCCCGTGGGTGAGCAGTACTTC. It translates to CASRRGPVGEQYF.

V usage is TRBV5-5 and J usage is TRBJ2-3; weak D call: TRBD1 (6 bases). The CDR3 covers 14 residues. Deletions cut 2 bases from V and 6 bases from J, with 13 bases between. Per germline, CDR1 SGHKS and CDR2 YYEKEE (reference sequence). In DNA, the CDR3 is TGTGCCAGCAGCTTCGACCGTACAGGGGATACGCAGTATTTT. Its translation: CASSFDRTGDTQYF.

This clonotype occurred a few times. This chain links TRBV12-3 or TRBV12-4 with TRBJ2-5; either TRBD1 or TRBD2 may supply D (5 bases each). The CDR3 length is 13 residues. The V end lost 3 bases, the J end lost 4 bases, and 9 bases lay between the germline ends. The CDR3 DNA sequence: TGTGCCAGCAGTTTTGACAGCGGAGAGACCCAGTACTTC. Translated: CASSFDSGETQYF.

This rearrangement joins TRBV28 to TRBJ2-1; 8 nucleotides align to TRBD1. In germline, CDR1 is MDHEN, CDR2 SYDVKM. The CDR3 runs 15 residues. J was trimmed by 6 bases and V by 1 base; bases with no gene match: 5. In nucleotides, the CDR3 is TGTGCCAGCAGTTTATTGAAGACAGGGGTCAATGAGCAGTTCTTC. Translation: CASSLLKTGVNEQFF.

The chain employs TRBV29-1 and TRBJ2-1; 9 positions match TRBD1. In germline, CDR1 is SQVTM, CDR2 ANQGSEA. V trimming: 7 bases; J trimming: 3 bases; junction bases outside the gene matches: 4. The CDR3 contains 13 residues. The CDR3 loop reads CSDPGQGYNEQFF. In DNA form, the CDR3 reads TGCAGCGATCCGGGACAGGGCTACAATGAGCAGTTCTTC.

The J gene is TRBJ2-4, the V gene TRBV6-5; either TRBD1 or TRBD2 may fit D (5 bases each). Trimming left V 9 bases short and J 6 bases short, with 9 bases between. CDR3 length: 11 residues. The germline V gene encodes CDR1 MNHEY and CDR2 SVGAGI. This CDR3 reads CASRDGNIQYF. The CDR3 DNA is TGTGCCAGTCGGGACGGAAACATTCAGTACTTC.

The V and J genes are TRBV27 and TRBJ2-2, with D perhaps matching TRBD2 (5 bases). The germline gives CDR1 MNHEY, CDR2 SMNVEV (reference sequence). V dropped 9 bases and J dropped 7 bases, with 6 bases sitting between them. The CDR3 covers 10 residues. The CDR3 here is CARSGGELFF. CDR3 in DNA: TGTGCCAGAAGCGGCGGGGAGCTGTTTTTT.

This clonotype was counted between two and nine times. The DNA of the CDR3 is TGCGCCAGCAGCTTGGCATCAGGCCCGAGAGAAAAACTGTTTTTT. Translating gives CASSLASGPREKLFF. This chain connects TRBV5-1 to TRBJ1-4; D is unresolved. V was trimmed by 0 bases and J by 8 bases, leaving 14 bases between them. CDR1 SGHRS and CDR2 YFSETQ come from the germline V gene. CDR3 size: 15 residues.

Regarding this clonotype: One junction end does not reproduce the germline sequence, and a read error may be involved. The gene calls are TRBV10-3 and TRBJ1-1; D gene uncertain. The CDR3 contains 14 residues. Germline CDR1 and CDR2: ENHRY and SYGVKD. The CDR3: CAVSESLGYTEAFF. CDR3 in DNA: TGTGCCGTCAGTGAGTCGTTGGGTTACACTGAAGCTTTCTTT.

The V gene is TRBV13, the J gene TRBJ2-7, with 7 bases matching TRBD2. In germline, CDR1 is PRHDT, CDR2 FYEKMQ (reference sequence). This CDR3 has 17 residues. Trimming cost V 5 bases and J 0 bases; bases outside gene matches: 13. The CDR3 coding sequence is TGTGCCAGCAGCCCCGGCGGGGGAGGGTTAAGCTCCTACGAGCAGTACTTC. This codes for CASSPGGGGLSSYEQYF.

There are a few counts of this clonotype. The genes are TRBV12-3 or TRBV12-4 and TRBJ2-1; 9 nucleotides match TRBD1. Germline trimming cut 2 bases from V and 7 bases from J; bases unmatched to any gene: 3. The CDR3 runs to 14 residues. CDR3 DNA: TGTGCCAGCAGTTTATGGGACAGGGTAAATGAGCAGTTCTTC. Protein sequence: CASSLWDRVNEQFF.

This chain connects TRBV18 to TRBJ1-5, with D possibly TRBD1 on 5 matching bases. CDR1 and CDR2 (germline): KGHSH, LQKENI. The V and J ends lost 3 bases and 1 base respectively, with 10 bases between them. The CDR3 extends over 15 amino acids. The CDR3 sequence: CASSPLRDSNQPQHF. In nucleotides, the CDR3 is TGTGCCAGCTCACCTTTGAGGGACAGCAATCAGCCCCAGCATTTT. Together with reference TRBV18 and TRBJ1-5, the CDR3 gives the full variable domain: NAGVMQNPRHLVRRRGQEARLRCSPMKGHSHVYWYRQLPEEGLKFMVYLQKENIIDESGMPKERFSAEFPKEGPSILRIQQVVRGDSAAYFCASSPLRDSNQPQHFGDGTRLSIL.

This clonotype was seen at least ten times. This chain joins TRBV5-1 and TRBJ2-6; D is undetermined. This CDR3 comprises 15 residues. The V gene lost 0 bases and the J gene lost 0 bases, with 4 bases spanning the gap. Germline V lookup: CDR1 SGHRS, CDR2 YFSETQ. The CDR3 region is CASSLGNSGANVLTF. The CDR3 region has the DNA TGCGCCAGCAGCTTGGGAAACTCTGGGGCCAACGTCCTGACTTTC. The full variable domain, its missing parts supplied by reference TRBV5-1 and TRBJ2-6, is KAGVTQTPRYLIKTRGQQVTLSCSPISGHRSVSWYQQTPGQGLQFLFEYFSETQRNKGNFPGRFSGRQFSNSRSEMNVSTLELGDSALYLCASSLGNSGANVLTFGAGSRLTVL.

The V gene is TRBV7-9, the J gene TRBJ2-1; TRBD1 agrees at 10 bases. The germline V gene has CDR1 SEHNR and CDR2 FQNEAQ (reference sequence). The CDR3 is 13 amino acids. With 7 bases clipped from V and 8 bases from J, the junction kept 5 bases outside the gene matches. The CDR3 protein is CASNPDRGDEQFF. The CDR3 nucleotides are TGTGCCAGCAACCCGGACAGGGGGGATGAGCAGTTCTTC.